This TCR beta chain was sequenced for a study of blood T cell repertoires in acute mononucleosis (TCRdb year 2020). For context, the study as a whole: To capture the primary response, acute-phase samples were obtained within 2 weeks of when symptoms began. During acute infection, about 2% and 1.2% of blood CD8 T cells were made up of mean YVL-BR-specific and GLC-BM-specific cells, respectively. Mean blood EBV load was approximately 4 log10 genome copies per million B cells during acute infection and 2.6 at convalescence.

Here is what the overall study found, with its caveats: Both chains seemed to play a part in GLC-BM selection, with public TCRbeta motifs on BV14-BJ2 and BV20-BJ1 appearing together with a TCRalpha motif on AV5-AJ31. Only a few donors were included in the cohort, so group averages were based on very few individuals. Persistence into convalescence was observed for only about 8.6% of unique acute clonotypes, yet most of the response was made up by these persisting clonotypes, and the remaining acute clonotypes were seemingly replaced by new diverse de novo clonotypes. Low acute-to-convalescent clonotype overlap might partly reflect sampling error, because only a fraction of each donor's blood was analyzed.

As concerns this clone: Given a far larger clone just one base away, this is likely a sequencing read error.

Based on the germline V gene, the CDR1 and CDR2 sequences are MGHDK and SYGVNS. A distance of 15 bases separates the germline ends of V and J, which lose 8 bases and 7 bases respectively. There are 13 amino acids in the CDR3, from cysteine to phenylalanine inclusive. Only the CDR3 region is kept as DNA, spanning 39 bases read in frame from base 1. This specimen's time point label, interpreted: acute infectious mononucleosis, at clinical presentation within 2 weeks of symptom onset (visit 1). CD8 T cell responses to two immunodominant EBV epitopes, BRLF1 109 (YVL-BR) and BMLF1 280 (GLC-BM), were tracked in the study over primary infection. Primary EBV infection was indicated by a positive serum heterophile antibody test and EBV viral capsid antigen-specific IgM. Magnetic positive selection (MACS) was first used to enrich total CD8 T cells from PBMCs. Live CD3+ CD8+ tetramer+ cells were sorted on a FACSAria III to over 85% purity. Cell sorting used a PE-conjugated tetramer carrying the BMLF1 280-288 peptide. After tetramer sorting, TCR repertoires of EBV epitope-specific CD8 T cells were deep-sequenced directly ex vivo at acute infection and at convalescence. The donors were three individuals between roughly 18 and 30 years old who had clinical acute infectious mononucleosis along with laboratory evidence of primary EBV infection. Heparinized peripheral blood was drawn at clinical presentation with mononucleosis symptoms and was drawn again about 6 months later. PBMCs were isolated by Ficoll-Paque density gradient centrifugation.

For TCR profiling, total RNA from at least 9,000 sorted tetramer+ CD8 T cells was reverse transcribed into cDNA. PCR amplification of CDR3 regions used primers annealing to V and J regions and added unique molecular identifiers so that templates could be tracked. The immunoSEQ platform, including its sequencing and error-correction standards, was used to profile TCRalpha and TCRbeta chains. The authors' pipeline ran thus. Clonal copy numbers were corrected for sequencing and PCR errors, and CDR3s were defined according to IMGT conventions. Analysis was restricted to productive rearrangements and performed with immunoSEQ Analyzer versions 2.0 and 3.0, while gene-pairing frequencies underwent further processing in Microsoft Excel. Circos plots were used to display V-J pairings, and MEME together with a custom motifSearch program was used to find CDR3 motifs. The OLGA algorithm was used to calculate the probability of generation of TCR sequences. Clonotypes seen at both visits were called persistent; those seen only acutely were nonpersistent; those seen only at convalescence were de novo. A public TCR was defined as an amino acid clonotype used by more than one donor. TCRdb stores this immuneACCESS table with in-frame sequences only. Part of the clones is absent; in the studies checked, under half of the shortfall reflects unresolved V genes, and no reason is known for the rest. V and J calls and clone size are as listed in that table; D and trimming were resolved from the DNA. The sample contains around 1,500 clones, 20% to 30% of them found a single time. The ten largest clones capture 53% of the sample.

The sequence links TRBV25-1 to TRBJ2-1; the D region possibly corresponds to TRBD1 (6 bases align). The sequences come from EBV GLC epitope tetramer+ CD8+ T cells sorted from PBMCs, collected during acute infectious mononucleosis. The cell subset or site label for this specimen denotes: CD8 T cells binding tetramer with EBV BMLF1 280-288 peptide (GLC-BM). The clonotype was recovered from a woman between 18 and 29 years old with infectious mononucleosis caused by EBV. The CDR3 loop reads CASEAPQGNEQFF. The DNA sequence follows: TGTGCCAGCGAAGCTCCACAGGGTAATGAGCAGTTCTTC.